These T cell receptor beta chains were read from a single sample in a study of PD-1 blockade in classical Hodgkin lymphoma. Profiled with immunoSEQ multiplex PCR; TCRdb holds only in-frame clones, not every one. In the table there are over 90,000 clones, 85% to 90% of which are singletons. The sequenced sample was peripheral blood mononuclear cells (PBMCs), obtained before the second cycle of nivolumab. These TCRs come from a human donor with classical Hodgkin lymphoma. Each CDR3 is given with its conserved first and last residue. A D gene is named only where the DNA matches it firmly. Clone size, where shown, is once, few, many, or a class for clones that have expanded.

v_call: TRBV11-1; clone_size: .; d_call: .; j_call: TRBJ2-7; cdr3_nt: TGTGCCAGCAGCTCTCTTGGGTGGGACTACGAGCAGTACTTC; cdr3_aa: CASSSLGWDYEQYF
v_call: TRBV7-2; clone_size: .; d_call: .; j_call: TRBJ2-1; cdr3_nt: TGTGCCAGCAGCTTAGACCCCTTATATAATGAGCAGTTCTTC; cdr3_aa: CASSLDPLYNEQFF
v_call: TRBV11-2; clone_size: .; d_call: .; j_call: TRBJ2-3; cdr3_nt: TGTGCCAGCAGCCCAGAGGGGGCGCGGGGAGATACGCAGTATTTT; cdr3_aa: CASSPEGARGDTQYF
v_call: TRBV7-8; clone_size: .; d_call: .; j_call: TRBJ2-1; cdr3_nt: TGTGCCAGCAGTCCGTTTCCGTGGGGTCACAATGAGCAGTTCTTC; cdr3_aa: CASSPFPWGHNEQFF
v_call: TRBV13; clone_size: .; d_call: .; j_call: TRBJ2-2; cdr3_nt: TGTGCCAGCAGCCCCCGACTAGGCAGCACCGGGGAGCTGTTTTTT; cdr3_aa: CASSPRLGSTGELFF
v_call: TRBV15; clone_size: .; d_call: .; j_call: TRBJ1-2; cdr3_nt: TGTGCCACCAGCAGAGATCGGACGGCGCTGGAGGGCTACACCTTC; cdr3_aa: CATSRDRTALEGYTF
v_call: TRBV19; clone_size: .; d_call: TRBD1; j_call: TRBJ1-5; cdr3_nt: TGTGCCAGTAGTGCCGGGACAGGGCCCAATCAGCCCCAGCATTTT; cdr3_aa: CASSAGTGPNQPQHF
v_call: TRBV18; clone_size: once; d_call: TRBD2; j_call: TRBJ2-7; cdr3_nt: TGTGCCAGCTCGCTGACTAGCGGGCTCTACGAGCAGTACTTC; cdr3_aa: CASSLTSGLYEQYF
v_call: TRBV6-5; clone_size: .; d_call: .; j_call: TRBJ2-1; cdr3_nt: TGTGCCAGCAGTTACTCGGCGGGCTACAATGAGCAGTTCTTC; cdr3_aa: CASSYSAGYNEQFF
v_call: TRBV4-2; clone_size: .; d_call: TRBD1; j_call: TRBJ1-1; cdr3_nt: TGTGCCAGCAGCCAAGACAAGGAGGGGGCGAGGGGAAAAGCTTTCTTT; cdr3_aa: CASSQDKEGARGKAFF
v_call: TRBV19; clone_size: .; d_call: TRBD1; j_call: TRBJ2-5; cdr3_nt: TGTGCCAGTAGTATAGAGGACAGGGGCGGAGAGACCCAGTACTTC; cdr3_aa: CASSIEDRGGETQYF
v_call: TRBV5-6; clone_size: once; d_call: .; j_call: TRBJ2-5; cdr3_nt: TGTGCCAGCAGCTTGGGCCCCTGGGGCGAGACCCAGTACTTC; cdr3_aa: CASSLGPWGETQYF
v_call: TRBV5-8; clone_size: once; d_call: TRBD1; j_call: TRBJ1-1; cdr3_nt: TGTGCCAGCAGCTTCGGGACAGCGAACACTGAAGCTTTCTTT; cdr3_aa: CASSFGTANTEAFF
v_call: TRBV27; clone_size: .; d_call: TRBD1; j_call: TRBJ2-7; cdr3_nt: TGTGCCAGCAGCGATCCGGGACAGGGTATCTACGAGCAGTACTTC; cdr3_aa: CASSDPGQGIYEQYF
v_call: TRBV29-1; clone_size: once; d_call: .; j_call: TRBJ2-3; cdr3_nt: TGCAGCGTTGAGGGCGGACAACATGATGCCATAGATACGCAGTATTTT; cdr3_aa: CSVEGGQHDAIDTQYF
v_call: TRBV7-2; clone_size: .; d_call: TRBD2; j_call: TRBJ2-7; cdr3_nt: TGTGCCAGCAGCCTTCGGACTAGCGGGGGGGTCTACGAGCAGTACTTC; cdr3_aa: CASSLRTSGGVYEQYF
v_call: TRBV19; clone_size: .; d_call: .; j_call: TRBJ1-2; cdr3_nt: TGTGCCAGTAGTGGGGAGACAGGACCCTTCTATGGCTACACCTTC; cdr3_aa: CASSGETGPFYGYTF
v_call: TRBV20-1; clone_size: .; d_call: .; j_call: TRBJ2-1; cdr3_nt: TGCAGTGCCCCGACCGATGAGCAGTTCTTC; cdr3_aa: CSAPTDEQFF
v_call: TRBV7-9; clone_size: .; d_call: TRBD2; j_call: TRBJ2-7; cdr3_nt: TGTGCCAGCAGCCTCCCCCGGGGCCCCGGGACTACCTTCGCGCAGTACTTC; cdr3_aa: CASSLPRGPGTTFAQYF
v_call: TRBV2; clone_size: once; d_call: TRBD2; j_call: TRBJ2-1; cdr3_nt: TGTGCCAGCAGCCCCGGGACTAGCTACAATGAGCAGTTCTTC; cdr3_aa: CASSPGTSYNEQFF
v_call: TRBV19; clone_size: .; d_call: TRBD2; j_call: TRBJ2-7; cdr3_nt: TGTGCCAGTAGTCTGAGGACTAGCTCCTACGAGCAGTACTTC; cdr3_aa: CASSLRTSSYEQYF
v_call: TRBV6-6; clone_size: .; d_call: .; j_call: TRBJ1-5; cdr3_nt: TGTGCCAGCAGGTCAGGGACCAATCAGCCCCAGCATTTT; cdr3_aa: CASRSGTNQPQHF
v_call: TRBV5-1; clone_size: .; d_call: TRBD2; j_call: TRBJ2-5; cdr3_nt: TGCGCCAGCAGCTTGGGGAGCGGGAGGGGGCAAGAGACCCAGTACTTC; cdr3_aa: CASSLGSGRGQETQYF
v_call: TRBV6-5; clone_size: .; d_call: .; j_call: TRBJ1-1; cdr3_nt: TGTGCCAGCAGTTACGACCACCTAAACACTGAAGCTTTCTTT; cdr3_aa: CASSYDHLNTEAFF
v_call: TRBV2; clone_size: .; d_call: TRBD2; j_call: TRBJ2-2; cdr3_nt: TGTGCCAGCAGTGACGCACTAGCGGGGGGCGGGGAGCTGTTTTTT; cdr3_aa: CASSDALAGGGELFF
v_call: TRBV7-9; clone_size: .; d_call: .; j_call: TRBJ2-2; cdr3_nt: TGTGCCTCACAGACCAGGAACACCGGGGAGCTGTTTTTT; cdr3_aa: CASQTRNTGELFF
v_call: TRBV19; clone_size: .; d_call: TRBD1; j_call: TRBJ1-2; cdr3_nt: TGTGCCAGTAGCCGCATCGGAGCAGGGGGCGCGGAGGGCTACACCTTC; cdr3_aa: CASSRIGAGGAEGYTF
v_call: TRBV18; clone_size: .; d_call: .; j_call: TRBJ2-4; cdr3_nt: TGTGCCAGCTCCCTAGACATTATAGCCAAAAACATTCAGTACTTC; cdr3_aa: CASSLDIIAKNIQYF
v_call: TRBV5-5; clone_size: once; d_call: TRBD2; j_call: TRBJ2-1; cdr3_nt: TGTGCCAGCAGCGCTAGCGGGAGGCTTGTTGGGAATGAGCAGTTCTTC; cdr3_aa: CASSASGRLVGNEQFF
v_call: TRBV5-1; clone_size: .; d_call: TRBD1; j_call: TRBJ1-4; cdr3_nt: TGCGCCAGCAGAGAAGGGACAGGAGCAACTAATGAAAAACTGTTTTTT; cdr3_aa: CASREGTGATNEKLFF
v_call: TRBV7-8; clone_size: .; d_call: .; j_call: TRBJ2-1; cdr3_nt: TGTGCCAGCAGCTTAGCGCGGGTGGGAGTAGCGAACAATGAGCAGTTCTTC; cdr3_aa: CASSLARVGVANNEQFF
v_call: TRBV10-3; clone_size: .; d_call: .; j_call: TRBJ1-5; cdr3_nt: TGTGCCATCAGTGAGCGGCCCTGGGATCAGCCCCAGCATTTT; cdr3_aa: CAISERPWDQPQHF
v_call: TRBV6-1; clone_size: once; d_call: .; j_call: TRBJ2-5; cdr3_nt: TGTGCCAGCAGTGAGGCCCCCACAGGAGAGACCCAGTACTTC; cdr3_aa: CASSEAPTGETQYF
v_call: TRBV11-3; clone_size: .; d_call: TRBD1; j_call: TRBJ2-1; cdr3_nt: TGTGCCAGCAGCTTATCAGGGGGCTACAATGAGCAGTTCTTC; cdr3_aa: CASSLSGGYNEQFF
v_call: TRBV7-6; clone_size: .; d_call: TRBD1; j_call: TRBJ2-7; cdr3_nt: TGTGCCAGCAGCCTCCGAGGGGGCACCTACGAGCAGTACTTC; cdr3_aa: CASSLRGGTYEQYF
v_call: TRBV5-4; clone_size: .; d_call: .; j_call: TRBJ2-2; cdr3_nt: TGTGCCAGCAGCCCGATGGGGACCGGGGAGCTGTTTTTT; cdr3_aa: CASSPMGTGELFF
v_call: TRBV7-9; clone_size: .; d_call: TRBD1; j_call: TRBJ2-7; cdr3_nt: TGTGCCAGCAGCTTGGGTGGACAGGGGGTGACCTACGAGCAGTACTTC; cdr3_aa: CASSLGGQGVTYEQYF
v_call: TRBV27; clone_size: .; d_call: TRBD2; j_call: TRBJ2-1; cdr3_nt: TGTGCCAGCAGTTCGGGACTAGCGGGCTACAATGAGCAGTTCTTC; cdr3_aa: CASSSGLAGYNEQFF
v_call: TRBV28; clone_size: once; d_call: .; j_call: TRBJ1-5; cdr3_nt: TGTGCCAGCACCGACCCTGGATCACAGCCCCAGCATTTT; cdr3_aa: CASTDPGSQPQHF
v_call: TRBV27; clone_size: .; d_call: .; j_call: TRBJ1-2; cdr3_nt: TGTGCCAGCCGGAGGCAGGGAACTGTAGACTATGGCTACACCTTC; cdr3_aa: CASRRQGTVDYGYTF
v_call: TRBV28; clone_size: .; d_call: .; j_call: TRBJ1-1; cdr3_nt: TGTGCCAGCAGTTCCCACCTTCTCGGAGACACTGAAGCTTTCTTT; cdr3_aa: CASSSHLLGDTEAFF
v_call: TRBV19; clone_size: .; d_call: TRBD1; j_call: TRBJ2-1; cdr3_nt: TGTGCCAGTAGTATCCCGACAGGGTGGGGGTATATTGGTGAGCAGTTCTTC; cdr3_aa: CASSIPTGWGYIGEQFF
v_call: TRBV4-1; clone_size: .; d_call: .; j_call: TRBJ2-7; cdr3_nt: TGCGCCAGCAGCCAAGTAGTCCCTACGGGCTACGAGCAGTACTTC; cdr3_aa: CASSQVVPTGYEQYF
v_call: TRBV6-6; clone_size: .; d_call: TRBD1; j_call: TRBJ1-2; cdr3_nt: TGTGCCAGCAGTACCAGTGACAGGGCTTCATACTATGGCTACACCTTC; cdr3_aa: CASSTSDRASYYGYTF
v_call: TRBV5-1; clone_size: .; d_call: .; j_call: TRBJ2-7; cdr3_nt: TGCGCCAGCAGCTTGGGATCTCAGGGGTGGTACTTC; cdr3_aa: CASSLGSQGWYF
v_call: TRBV27; clone_size: .; d_call: .; j_call: TRBJ2-1; cdr3_nt: TGTGCCAGCAGTTTAGGGACGGCATCCTACAATGAGCAGTTCTTC; cdr3_aa: CASSLGTASYNEQFF
v_call: TRBV9; clone_size: .; d_call: TRBD2; j_call: TRBJ2-1; cdr3_nt: TGTGCCAGCAGCTCACGGGAAACCGGGACTAGCGGTAATGAGCAGTTCTTC; cdr3_aa: CASSSRETGTSGNEQFF
v_call: TRBV15; clone_size: .; d_call: .; j_call: TRBJ2-1; cdr3_nt: TGTGCCACCAGCAGAGATAGGCTAGATTACAATGAGCAGTTCTTC; cdr3_aa: CATSRDRLDYNEQFF